This T cell receptor beta chain stems from a study of vaccination effects on CD4 cells after COVID-19. General study points: Marked clonal contraction was seen in infection- and vaccine-induced clones late after vaccination.

Germline CDR1 SGHRS, CDR2 YFSETQ. The CDR3 sequence is 14 residues long. V lost 2 bases to trimming and J lost 0 bases, with 8 bases between them. On this clone itself: Its antigen is undetermined.

Sequencing was preceded by expansion of antigen-specific CD4+ T cells with viral peptide pools in the ViraFEST assay. It was after roughly 11 days of culture that CD4+ T cells were isolated. In the vaccine recipients, nucleocapsid antibodies were negative and there was no prior SARS-CoV-2 infection. A density of more than 1.5 million PBMC per well was used; these cells were cultured with approximately 9.1 IU/ml IL-2 and roughly 10 ug/ml peptides. Generated by immunoSEQ multiplex PCR, the TCRdb table keeps only in-frame clones and is missing some. The sample includes some 69,000 clones, about four fifths of them seen just once.

The chain has TRBV5-1 and TRBJ1-1; D remains ambiguous. This TCR came from a human donor who received a COVID-19 vaccine. Sample: CD4+ T cells from PBMCs cultured with HCoV-NL63 spike peptides, taken before COVID-19 vaccination. CDR3 bases: TGCGCCAGCAGCTTCAACGACATGAACACTGAAGCTTTCTTT. This sequence encodes CASSFNDMNTEAFF.